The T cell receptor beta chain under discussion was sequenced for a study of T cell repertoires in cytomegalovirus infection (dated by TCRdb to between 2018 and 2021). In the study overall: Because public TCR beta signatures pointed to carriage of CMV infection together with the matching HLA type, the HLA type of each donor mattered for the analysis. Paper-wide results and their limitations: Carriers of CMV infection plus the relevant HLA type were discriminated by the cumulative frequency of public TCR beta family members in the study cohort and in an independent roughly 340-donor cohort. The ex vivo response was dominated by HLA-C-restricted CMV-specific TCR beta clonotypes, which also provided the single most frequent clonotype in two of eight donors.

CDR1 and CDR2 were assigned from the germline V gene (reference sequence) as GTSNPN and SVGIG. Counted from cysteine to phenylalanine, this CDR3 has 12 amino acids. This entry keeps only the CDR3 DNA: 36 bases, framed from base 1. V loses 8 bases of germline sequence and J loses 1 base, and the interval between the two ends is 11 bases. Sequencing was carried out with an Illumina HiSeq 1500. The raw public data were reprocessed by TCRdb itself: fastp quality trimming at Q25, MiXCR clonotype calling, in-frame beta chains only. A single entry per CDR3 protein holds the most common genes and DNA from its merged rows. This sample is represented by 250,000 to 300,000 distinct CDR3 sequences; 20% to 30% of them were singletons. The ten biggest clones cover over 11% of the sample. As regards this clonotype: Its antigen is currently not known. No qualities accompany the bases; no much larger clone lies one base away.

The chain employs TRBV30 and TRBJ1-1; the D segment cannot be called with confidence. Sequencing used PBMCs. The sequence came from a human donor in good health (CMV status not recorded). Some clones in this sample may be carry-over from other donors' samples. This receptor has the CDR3 CAQKTGNTEAFF. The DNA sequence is TGTGCCCAAAAAACCGGGAACACTGAAGCTTTCTTT.